This entry features one T cell receptor (beta chain) sequence. As yet, its antigen is unknown. This table comes from immunoSEQ multiplex PCR, and its TCRdb copy is limited to in-frame clones, with some not included. In the table there are approximately 2,300,000 clones, under 95% of which are singletons. The data were obtained in a study of shared clonotypes between healthy human individuals. General observations from the study: Naive CD4 clonotype sharing across a handful of donors was about 5%.

The study separated CD4+ cells into CD45RA+ naive and CD45RA-negative memory subsets. CDR1 LNHNV and CDR2 YYDKDF come from the germline V gene (reference sequence). The junction had 14 bases not matched to a gene; V was cut back by 6 bases and J by 8 bases. This CDR3 has 17 residues. The chain combines TRBV15 with TRBJ2-1, with 12 bases lining up with TRBD2. The sample taken for sequencing was naive CD4+ T cells from PBMCs. The subset denotes: CD45RA+ positively selected. The receptor comes from a man between 18 and 29 years old in good health. Some clones in this sample may be carry-over from other donors' samples. DNA for the CDR3: TGTGCCACCAGTACGGGACGGAGGACTAGCGGGATCTATGAGCAGTTCTTC. Residues: CATSTGRRTSGIYEQFF. Full variable domain (remainder filled in from reference TRBV15 and TRBJ2-1): DAMVIQNPRYQVTQFGKPVTLSCSQTLNHNVMYWYQQKSSQAPKLLFHYYDKDFNNEADTPDNFQSRRPNTSFCFLDIRSPGLGDTAMYLCATSTGRRTSGIYEQFFGPGTRLTVL.